Each of the 29 T cell receptor beta chains below was sequenced from the same sample in a study of cytomegalovirus exposure and HLA in healthy donors. The PCR contained 60 Vbeta and 13 Jbeta primers. Profiling relied on immunoSEQ multiplex PCR, and the TCRdb table lists in-frame clones only, not all of them. The table has about 170,000 clones, roughly four fifths seen once. The sequencing sample was made of PBMCs. The receptors come from a woman aged 25 to 39 in good health and CMV-seropositive.

The V gene is TRBV5-4, the J gene TRBJ2-3, with D perhaps TRBD2 (6 bases). Trimming took off 4 bases at V and 0 bases at J, with 18 bases between the two ends. The germline gives CDR1 SGHNT, CDR2 YYREEE (reference sequence). This CDR3 is 17 amino acids long. The CDR3 here is CASSAGPPTGSTDTQYF. CDR3 bases: TGTGCCAGCAGCGCGGGACCTCCAACTGGTAGCACAGATACGCAGTATTTT.

The V call is TRBV6-5, the J call TRBJ2-1, with 8 positions matching TRBD2. Germline V gene lookup returns CDR1 MNHEY and CDR2 SVGAGI. This CDR3 spans 15 amino acids. Germline trimming cut 7 bases from V and 6 bases from J; bases unmatched to any gene: 11. The CDR3 loop is CASNRAGVGFNEQFF. CDR3 coding DNA: TGTGCCAGCAACCGAGCGGGAGTCGGGTTCAATGAGCAGTTCTTC.

This clone was found a few times. The chain carries TRBV5-1 and TRBJ1-4; tentative D call: TRBD1 (5 bases). Germline values: CDR1 SGHRS, CDR2 YFSETQ. The CDR3 is 15 amino acids. The germline V and J ends were trimmed by 4 bases and 5 bases, with 15 bases remaining between them. CDR3 residues: CASSPSGRGNEKLFF. The CDR3 DNA reads TGCGCCAGCAGCCCGTCCGGACGGGGGAATGAAAAACTGTTTTTT.

This sequence joins TRBV7-2 and TRBJ1-6, with D perhaps TRBD1 (5 bases). CDR3 length equals 17 residues. Between the trimmed V and J ends, which lost 1 base and 2 bases, there was a span of 12 bases. The germline V gene encodes CDR1 SGHTA and CDR2 FQGNSA. The CDR3 DNA is TGTGCCAGCAGCTTAGGGGGGGTTGGGGCCTATAATTCACCCCTCCACTTT. Its translation is CASSLGGVGAYNSPLHF.

The chain couples TRBV5-4 to TRBJ1-1, with a weak D call TRBD1 (5 bases). From germline, CDR1 is SGHNT and CDR2 YYREEE (reference sequence). The V end lost 5 bases, the J end lost 0 bases, and 11 bases lay between the germline ends. The CDR3 spans 14 residues. The CDR3, as DNA: TGTGCCAGCAGTCCAGGGCCCATGAACACTGAAGCTTTCTTT. It is translated as CASSPGPMNTEAFF.

This chain links TRBV30 with TRBJ2-1; 16 bases fit TRBD2. Losses at the gene ends were 2 bases for V and 4 bases for J; bases not matched to a gene: 17. The CDR3 contains 21 residues. Germline CDR1 reads GTSNPN; CDR2 reads SVGIG (reference sequence). The CDR3 loop is CAWSSPAGTSGRAGRYNEQFF. CDR3 DNA: TGTGCCTGGAGTTCCCCCGCCGGGACTAGCGGGAGGGCGGGGAGGTACAATGAGCAGTTCTTC.

For this clone: In the same sample, other DNA sequences code for this CDR3. The chain uses TRBV11-2 and TRBJ1-4; TRBD1 aligns across 7 bases. There are 15 residues in the CDR3. Germline V gene data show CDR1 as SGHAT and CDR2 as FQNNGV. V trimming: 0 bases; J trimming: 4 bases; junction bases outside the gene matches: 2. The chain's CDR3 is CASSLEAGGNEKLFF. CDR3 sequence (DNA): TGTGCCAGCAGCTTAGAGGCAGGGGGTAATGAAAAACTGTTTTTT.

The chain employs TRBV19 and TRBJ1-1; 10 bases align to TRBD1. J lost 4 bases, V lost 5 bases, and 7 bases had no gene match. The CDR3 is 15 residues long. The germline V gene has CDR1 LNHDA and CDR2 SQIVND (reference sequence). This CDR3 is CASSVTGGAGTEAFF. In DNA form, the CDR3 reads TGTGCCAGTAGTGTGACAGGGGGCGCGGGCACTGAAGCTTTCTTT.

J is TRBJ1-5 and V is TRBV28; no clear D gene. This CDR3 comprises 12 residues. Deletions cut 6 bases from V and 2 bases from J, with 5 bases between. CDR1 and CDR2 from the germline V gene are MDHEN and SYDVKM. The CDR3 region has the DNA TGTGCCAGCAGGGAGGGCAATCAGCCCCAGCATTTT. This codes for CASREGNQPQHF.

This clone was seen only once. The rearrangement links TRBV5-1 to TRBJ2-1; TRBD2 might be the D (6 bases). There are 15 residues in the CDR3. The germline V gene encodes CDR1 SGHRS and CDR2 YFSETQ. The V end lost 0 bases, the J end lost 2 bases, and 9 bases lay between the germline ends. CDR3: CASSLAWGAYNEQFF. Here the CDR3 DNA reads TGCGCCAGCAGCTTGGCCTGGGGGGCCTACAATGAGCAGTTCTTC.

V usage is TRBV27 and J usage is TRBJ2-7; D is perhaps TRBD1 (6 bases). V lost 2 bases and J 2 bases, leaving 13 bases between the germline ends. The CDR3 sequence is 15 residues long. The V gene's germline CDR1 is MNHEY and CDR2 SMNVEV (reference sequence). The CDR3 region is CASSLRQEYPYEQYF. The CDR3 nucleotides read TGTGCCAGCAGTTTAAGACAGGAATATCCCTACGAGCAGTACTTC.

Only one count was recorded for this clone. This chain joins TRBV6-4 and TRBJ1-3; no clear D gene. There are 15 residues in the CDR3. Trimming took 0 bases from V and 6 from J, leaving 12 bases between them. Germline values: CDR1 MRHNA, CDR2 SNTAGT. The CDR3 protein is CASSDSRVGLNTIYF. The CDR3 nucleotides are TGTGCCAGCAGTGACTCGCGGGTTGGCCTAAACACCATATATTTT.

The chain links TRBV11-2 to TRBJ2-7; D perhaps matches TRBD2 (5 bases). V was pared by 5 bases and J by 12 bases, with 17 bases between. Germline V gives CDR1 SGHAT, CDR2 FQNNGV. The CDR3 spans 12 residues. CDR3 loop: CASSAPGLDWYF. The CDR3 DNA is TGTGCCAGCAGCGCGCCGGGATTAGATTGGTACTTC.

This sequence joins TRBV29-1 and TRBJ2-3; no clear D. Trimming stripped 2 bases from V and 1 base from J, with 4 bases between. The CDR3 totals 12 residues. CDR1 and CDR2 (germline): SQVTM, ANQGSEA. The CDR3 protein is CSVEFGTDTQYF. Written as DNA, the CDR3 is TGCAGCGTTGAATTCGGCACAGATACGCAGTATTTT.

This clone appeared a single time. CDR3 protein: CAWSPSSTIYF. The CDR3 DNA reads TGTGCCTGGTCCCCATCGAGCACCATATATTTT. The rearrangement links TRBV30 to TRBJ1-3; D is unresolved. This CDR3 contains 11 residues. The V end lost 5 bases, the J end lost 9 bases, and 11 bases lay between the germline ends. The germline CDR1 and CDR2 sequences are GTSNPN and SVGIG (reference sequence).

The rearrangement uses TRBV2 and TRBJ2-1, with 7 bases that match TRBD2. The CDR3 covers 17 residues. Looked up from germline, CDR1 is SNHLY and CDR2 is FYNNEI. V shed 4 bases, J shed 0 bases, and the junction held 9 bases outside the gene matches. The CDR3 loop reads CASSVASGPISYNEQFF. In DNA, the CDR3 is TGTGCCAGCAGTGTGGCTAGCGGACCAATCTCCTACAATGAGCAGTTCTTC.

The chain carries TRBV29-1 and TRBJ2-1; tentatively, D is TRBD1 (6 bases). The V end lost 5 bases, the J end lost 5 bases, and 13 bases lay between the germline ends. CDR1 is SQVTM and CDR2 is ANQGSEA in the germline V gene. The CDR3 totals 13 residues. This CDR3 reads CSVRTASDNEQFF. The CDR3 DNA reads as TGCAGCGTTAGGACAGCGAGCGACAATGAGCAGTTCTTC.

The rearrangement uses TRBV11-2 and TRBJ1-2; 10 nucleotides match TRBD1. Trimming took 5 bases from V and 5 from J; bases not matched to a gene: 5. Germline CDR1 SGHAT, CDR2 FQNNGV. This CDR3 comprises 14 residues. The CDR3 protein is CASSPSDRGYGYTF. DNA of the CDR3: TGTGCCAGCAGCCCGTCGGACAGGGGGTATGGCTACACCTTC.

The J gene is TRBJ1-5, the V gene TRBV7-2; a weak D match, TRBD1 (5 bases). The CDR3 totals 15 residues. The germline V gene has CDR1 SGHTA and CDR2 FQGNSA. V was shortened by 1 base and J by 7 bases, with 14 bases between the two germline ends. The CDR3 nucleotides are TGTGCCAGCAGCTTAGGATCGCAGGGAAAACAGCCCCAGCATTTT. Its protein is CASSLGSQGKQPQHF. Using reference TRBV7-2 and TRBJ1-5 for the parts outside the CDR3, the full variable domain is GAGVSQSPSNKVTEKGKDVELRCDPISGHTALYWYRQSLGQGLEFLIYFQGNSAPDKSGLPSDRFSAERTGGSVSTLTIQRTQQEDSAVYLCASSLGSQGKQPQHFGDGTRLSIL.

The chain uses TRBV27 and TRBJ1-4, with D possibly TRBD1 on 6 matching bases. CDR3 length: 15 residues. Germline CDR1 reads MNHEY; CDR2 reads SMNVEV (reference sequence). Deletions cut 3 bases from V and 5 bases from J, with 13 bases between. This chain's CDR3 is CASSFLDSLNEKLFF. The CDR3 coding sequence is TGTGCCAGCAGTTTCTTGGACAGCCTCAATGAAAAACTGTTTTTT. The full variable domain, in which reference TRBV27 and TRBJ1-4 provide the parts outside the CDR3, is EAQVTQNPRYLITVTGKKLTVTCSQNMNHEYMSWYRQDPGLGLRQIYYSMNVEVTDKGDVPEGYKVSRKEKRNFPLILESPSPNQTSLYFCASSFLDSLNEKLFFGSGTQLSVL.

The chain links TRBV18 to TRBJ1-2; D is possibly TRBD1 (5 bases). Germline V gene data show CDR1 as KGHSH and CDR2 as LQKENI. The germline V and J ends were trimmed by 0 bases and 2 bases, with 13 bases remaining between them. CDR3 length equals 16 residues. The CDR3 protein is CASSPPMAQGNYGYTF. The CDR3 nucleotides are TGTGCCAGCTCACCACCCATGGCGCAGGGAAACTATGGCTACACCTTC.

This sequence joins TRBV11-2 and TRBJ2-5; weak D call: TRBD2 (6 bases). Trimming took 3 bases from V and 5 from J, leaving 13 bases between them. This CDR3 is built from 14 residues. Germline V gene lookup returns CDR1 SGHAT and CDR2 FQNNGV. CDR3 region: CASSFGGAGETQYF. CDR3 DNA: TGTGCCAGCAGCTTTGGGGGAGCGGGTGAGACCCAGTACTTC.

V and J are TRBV27 and TRBJ1-2; no definite D call. Trimming took 9 bases from V and 6 from J, leaving 11 bases between them. CDR3 length: 11 amino acids. CDR1 is MNHEY, CDR2 SMNVEV, per germline (reference sequence). The CDR3 DNA sequence: TGTGCCAGTGGGAGGATGGATGGCTACACCTTC. Its protein is CASGRMDGYTF.

The sample holds a few counts of this clone. The rearrangement uses TRBV2 and TRBJ1-1; D unresolved. The V end lost 6 bases, the J end lost 2 bases, and 7 bases lay between the germline ends. This CDR3 comprises 12 residues. CDR1 and CDR2 (germline): SNHLY, FYNNEI. CDR3 sequence: CASRISNTEAFF. The CDR3 DNA reads TGTGCCAGCAGGATAAGCAACACTGAAGCTTTCTTT.

The J gene is TRBJ1-2, the V gene TRBV7-2; 9 bases are a match to TRBD1. The CDR3 spans 16 residues. Germline-derived CDR1 and CDR2 are SGHTA and FQGNSA. V shed 5 bases, J shed 7 bases, and the junction held 14 bases outside the gene matches. CDR3 amino acids: CASSDLQGARTGGYTF. The CDR3 bases are TGTGCCAGCAGCGACTTACAGGGGGCGCGAACGGGTGGCTACACCTTC.

This clone came up once. The chain has TRBV7-2 and TRBJ2-7; D unclear. Trimming removed 0 bases from V and 6 bases from J, with 6 bases in between. Germline loops: CDR1 SGHTA, CDR2 FQGNSA. The CDR3 is made up of 12 amino acids. CDR3 sequence: CASSLASLEQYF. DNA for the CDR3: TGTGCCAGCAGCTTAGCGTCTCTCGAGCAGTACTTC.

The gene calls are TRBV10-1 and TRBJ2-7; TRBD1 agrees at 10 bases. This CDR3 spans 13 amino acids. The germline CDR1 and CDR2 sequences are WNHNN and SYGVQD (reference sequence). Unmatched junction bases numbered 8, after V lost 11 bases and J lost 4 bases. CDR3: CAGDRGHSYEQYF. DNA for the CDR3: TGCGCCGGAGACAGGGGGCATTCGTACGAGCAGTACTTC.

This chain joins TRBV7-9 and TRBJ1-3; weak D call: TRBD1 (6 bases). V shed 7 bases and J shed 4 bases, with 20 bases lying between them. The CDR3 consists of 16 residues. Germline lookup yields CDR1 SEHNR and CDR2 FQNEAQ (reference sequence). The CDR3: CASMWEGHRDGNTIYF. CDR3 in DNA: TGTGCCAGCATGTGGGAGGGACACAGGGACGGAAACACCATATATTTT. The whole variable domain, filled in from reference TRBV7-9 and TRBJ1-3, reads DTGVSQNPRHKITKRGQNVTFRCDPISEHNRLYWYRQTLGQGPEFLTYFQNEAQLEKSRLLSDRFSAERPKGSFSTLEIQRTEQGDSAMYLCASMWEGHRDGNTIYFGEGSWLTVV.

This clone was seen a single time. The chain is built from TRBV7-8 and TRBJ1-5; TRBD1 is a possible D gene (5 bases). The CDR3 loop spans 15 amino acids. Germline lookup yields CDR1 SGHVS and CDR2 FQNEAQ. Trimming removed 3 bases from V and 3 bases from J, with 12 bases in between. Here the CDR3 reads CASSFGGGNNQPQHF. The CDR3 coding sequence is TGTGCCAGCAGCTTTGGGGGGGGGAACAATCAGCCCCAGCATTTT.